The rows below give T cell receptor beta chains drawn from one sample of a study of T cell responses to AZD1222 COVID-19 vaccine. TCRdb's table, derived via immunoSEQ multiplex PCR, lists solely in-frame clones and lacks some. The sample lists around 130,000 clones; 80% to 90% were seen once. The sample in question was peripheral blood, obtained 28 days after the second AZD1222 dose. The receptors come from an adult who received the AZD1222 COVID-19 vaccine. Both conserved end residues are part of each CDR3. D genes are given only for firm matches. Part of the rows lack a size; the others show once, few, many or a class for expanded clones.

cdr3_aa	cdr3_nt	d_call	clone_size	j_call	v_call
CASSVDFLGQPQHF	TGTGCCAGCAGCGTAGACTTCCTGGGGCAGCCCCAGCATTTT	NA	NA	TRBJ1-5	TRBV9
CASSMEGWNIQYF	TGTGCCAGTAGTATGGAGGGTTGGAACATTCAGTACTTC	NA	once	TRBJ2-4	TRBV19
CASSQTSGITDTQYF	TGCGCCAGCAGCCAAACTAGCGGGATCACAGATACGCAGTATTTT	TRBD2	once	TRBJ2-3	TRBV4-1
CATSDLGDSTDTQYF	TGTGCCACCAGTGATTTGGGGGACAGCACAGATACGCAGTATTTT	NA	NA	TRBJ2-3	TRBV24-1
CASSIEAGYNYGYTF	TGTGCCAGTAGTATAGAGGCAGGCTATAACTATGGCTACACCTTC	NA	NA	TRBJ1-2	TRBV19
CASSPIRDRGETQYF	TGTGCCAGCAGCCCCATCCGGGACAGGGGCGAGACCCAGTACTTC	TRBD1	NA	TRBJ2-5	TRBV11-2
CASSQQGTDTQYF	TGCGCCAGCAGCCAACAGGGAACAGATACGCAGTATTTT	NA	NA	TRBJ2-3	TRBV4-1
CASSKKGLDEKLFF	TGTGCCAGCAGCAAAAAGGGGTTGGATGAAAAACTGTTTTTT	NA	once	TRBJ1-4	TRBV21-1
CASSLGTGLYYNEQFF	TGTGCCAGCAGCTTGGGGACAGGGCTCTACTACAATGAGCAGTTCTTC	TRBD1	NA	TRBJ2-1	TRBV5-4
CASDWGITEAFF	TGTGCCAGCGATTGGGGCATCACTGAAGCTTTCTTT	NA	NA	TRBJ1-1	TRBV6-5
CASSVGRGYNTQYF	TGTGCCAGCAGCGTGGGGCGGGGATATAATACGCAGTATTTT	NA	NA	TRBJ2-3	TRBV9
CASTYSSQSVSPLHF	TGTGCCAGCACCTACTCCTCCCAGTCGGTTTCACCCCTCCACTTT	NA	NA	TRBJ1-6	TRBV6-5
CASSLGDSVFF	TGTGCCAGCAGCTTAGGCGATTCGGTGTTTTTT	NA	NA	TRBJ1-4	TRBV11-2
CASRAGAAYEQYF	TGCGCCAGCAGAGCCGGGGCCGCCTACGAGCAGTACTTC	NA	once	TRBJ2-7	TRBV10-2
CASSQGGAQENTIYF	TGTGCCAGCAGCCAGGGGGGGGCCCAGGAAAACACCATATATTTT	NA	NA	TRBJ1-3	TRBV4-2
CASSFPGGQYF	TGTGCCAGCAGTTTTCCGGGGGGGCAGTACTTC	TRBD2	once	TRBJ2-7	TRBV27
CASSAPGDPYNEQFF	TGTGCCAGCAGCGCCCCCGGGGACCCCTACAATGAGCAGTTCTTC	NA	NA	TRBJ2-1	TRBV5-5
CASSYDPRREQFF	TGTGCCAGCAGTTACGACCCGCGTCGGGAGCAGTTCTTC	NA	NA	TRBJ2-1	TRBV6-5